The source of this T cell receptor beta chain is a study of blood T cell repertoires in COVID-19. At the level of the study: Sources were T cells, B-cell-depleted T cells, or PBMCs; the material itself was cDNA or gDNA.

Authors' processing steps: Nucleated cell counts were estimated from reference gene primer amplification. The assay was immunoSEQ multiplex PCR, and TCRdb's table has in-frame clones only and misses some. The V and J calls and clone size are taken from that table; D and trimming were inferred from the DNA. The sample has 450,000 to 500,000 clones; roughly 85% are singletons. Trimming cost V 3 bases and J 7 bases, with 14 bases left between them. Germline V gene sequence: CDR1 SGHNT, CDR2 YYREEE (reference sequence). The CDR3 is 14 residues long. The J gene is TRBJ2-4, the V gene TRBV5-4; perhaps TRBD1 as D (5 bases). Sequences were obtained from peripheral blood. The clonotype was recovered from a human donor in a cohort sampled during active COVID-19. CDR3 amino acids: CASSWKGARNIQYF. The CDR3 DNA follows: TGTGCCAGCAGCTGGAAAGGGGCCCGGAACATTCAGTACTTC.